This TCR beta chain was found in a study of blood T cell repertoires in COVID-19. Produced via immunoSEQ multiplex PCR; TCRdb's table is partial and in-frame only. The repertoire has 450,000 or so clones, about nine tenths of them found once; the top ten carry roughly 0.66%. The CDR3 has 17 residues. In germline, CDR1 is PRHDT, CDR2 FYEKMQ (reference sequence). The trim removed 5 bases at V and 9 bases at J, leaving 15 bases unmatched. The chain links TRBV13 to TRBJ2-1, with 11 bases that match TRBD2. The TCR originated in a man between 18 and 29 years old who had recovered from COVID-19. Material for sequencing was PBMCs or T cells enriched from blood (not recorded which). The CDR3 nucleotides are TGTGCCAGCAGCCCGGCGACTAGCGGGAAAGGGGTCAGTGAGCAGTTCTTC. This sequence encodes CASSPATSGKGVSEQFF.